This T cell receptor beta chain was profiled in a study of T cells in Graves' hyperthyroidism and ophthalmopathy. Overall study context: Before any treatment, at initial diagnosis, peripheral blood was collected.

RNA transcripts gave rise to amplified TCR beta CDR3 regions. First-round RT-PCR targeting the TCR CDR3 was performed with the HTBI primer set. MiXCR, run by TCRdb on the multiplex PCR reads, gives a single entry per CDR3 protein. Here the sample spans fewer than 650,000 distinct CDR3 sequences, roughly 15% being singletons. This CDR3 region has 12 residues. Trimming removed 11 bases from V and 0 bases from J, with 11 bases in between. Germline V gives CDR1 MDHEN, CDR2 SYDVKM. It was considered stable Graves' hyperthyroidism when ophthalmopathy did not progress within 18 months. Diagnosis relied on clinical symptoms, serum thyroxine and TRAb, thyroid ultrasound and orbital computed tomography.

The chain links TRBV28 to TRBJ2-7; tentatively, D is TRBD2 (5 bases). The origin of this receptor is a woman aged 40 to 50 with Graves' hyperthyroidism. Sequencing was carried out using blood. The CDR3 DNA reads TGTGCCGGAGCGGCCAGCTCCTACGAGCAGTACTTC. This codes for CAGAASSYEQYF.